The 12 T cell receptor beta chains below were found in one sample sequenced in a study of T cell repertoires in cytomegalovirus infection. TCRdb ran MiXCR on the reads and lists one entry per CDR3 protein. The repertoire includes nearly 550,000 distinct CDR3 sequences, approximately 16% of them detected once, and about 24% sits in the top ten. Material for sequencing was CD8+ T cells from PBMCs. The receptors here all came from a human donor in good health (CMV status not recorded). Some clones in this sample may be carry-over from other donors' samples.

This clonotype was counted ten times or more. This chain joins TRBV14 and TRBJ2-6; 8 nucleotides align to TRBD1. The CDR3 is made up of 19 amino acids. Per the germline V gene, CDR1 is SGHDN and CDR2 is FVKESK. V lost 0 bases to trimming and J lost 3 bases; unmatched junction nucleotides: 10. This CDR3 reads CASSQEGETGVYGANVLTF. The DNA of the CDR3 is TGTGCCAGCAGCCAAGAGGGAGAGACAGGGGTGTATGGGGCCAACGTCCTGACTTTC. The full variable domain, rest sourced from reference TRBV14 and TRBJ2-6, is EAGVTQFPSHSVIEKGQTVTLRCDPISGHDNLYWYRRVMGKEIKFLLHFVKESKQDESGMPNNRFLAERTGGTYSTLKVQPAELEDSGVYFCASSQEGETGVYGANVLTFGAGSRLTVL.

This clonotype has a count of ten or more. J is TRBJ1-5 and V is TRBV10-3, with D possibly TRBD1 on 6 matching bases. Trimming pared 4 bases from V and 1 base from J, leaving 11 bases between. The germline V gene encodes CDR1 ENHRY and CDR2 SYGVKD. The CDR3 has 15 residues. The CDR3 loop reads CAISGDKSSNQPQHF. CDR3 DNA sequence: TGTGCCATCAGTGGGGACAAATCCAGCAATCAGCCCCAGCATTTT.

This clonotype has ten or more counts. The chain employs TRBV7-2 and TRBJ2-7, with D perhaps matching TRBD1 (6 bases). The germline gives CDR1 SGHTA, CDR2 FQGNSA. This CDR3 spans 12 amino acids. V lost 5 bases, J lost 6 bases, and 11 bases lay in between. CDR3 in amino acids: CASSLAGVEQYF. The DNA of the CDR3 is TGTGCCAGCAGCCTCGCAGGGGTCGAGCAGTACTTC.

There are a few counts of this clonotype. This chain uses TRBV5-4 with TRBJ2-7; 12 positions agree with TRBD1. From germline, CDR1 is SGHNT and CDR2 YYREEE (reference sequence). The CDR3 is 16 residues long. V shed 4 bases, J shed 3 bases, and the junction held 8 bases outside the gene matches. The CDR3 protein is CASSGGQGASGYEQYF. Here the CDR3 DNA reads TGTGCCAGCAGCGGGGGACAGGGGGCGTCAGGCTACGAGCAGTACTTC.

To note about this clonotype: At one of its ends the junction is not consistent with the germline gene, which may arise from a read error. The chain links TRBV27 to TRBJ2-1; D could derive from TRBD1 or TRBD2 (5 bases each). Germline assignment: CDR1 MNHEY and CDR2 SMNVEV (reference sequence). The CDR3 consists of 17 residues. CDR3 nucleotides: TGTGCCAACAGTTTGTTCCTCGGGGACCCGCCCTACAATGAGCAGTTCTTC. The encoded protein is CANSLFLGDPPYNEQFF.

The J gene is TRBJ2-5, the V gene TRBV28; D unresolved. Germline V lookup: CDR1 MDHEN, CDR2 SYDVKM. The CDR3 contains 14 residues. V lost 3 bases and J lost 0, with 8 bases in between. The CDR3 bases are TGTGCCAGCAGTTTGGCCGAGTACCAAGAGACCCAGTACTTC. Translation: CASSLAEYQETQYF.

This chain links TRBV13 with TRBJ2-1, with TRBD1 matching 9 bases. Germline V gene sequence: CDR1 PRHDT, CDR2 FYEKMQ (reference sequence). This CDR3 comprises 15 residues. Trimming cost V 1 base and J 5 bases; bases outside gene matches: 3. The CDR3 loop reads CASSLEGQGNNEQFF. CDR3 bases: TGTGCCAGCAGCTTAGAGGGACAGGGAAACAATGAGCAGTTCTTC.

This clonotype was found a few times. The CDR3, as DNA: TGTGCCAGCAGTTTCTCGGCGGGAAGGCCCAAGGGGGACAATGAGCAGTTCTTC. Its translation: CASSFSAGRPKGDNEQFF. The chain is built from TRBV28 and TRBJ2-1; TRBD1 or TRBD2 may be the D gene (6 bases each). Looked up from germline, CDR1 is MDHEN and CDR2 is SYDVKM. The germline V and J ends were trimmed by 3 bases and 5 bases, with 23 bases remaining between them. The CDR3 spans 18 residues.

Many counts were recorded for this clonotype. This chain uses TRBV19 with TRBJ1-1, with D perhaps TRBD1 (6 bases). Germline V gene lookup returns CDR1 LNHDA and CDR2 SQIVND (reference sequence). Trimming took off 9 bases at V and 3 bases at J, with 17 bases between the two ends. This CDR3 region has 14 residues. The DNA of the CDR3 is TGTGCCAGCAGGAGAAGGGGGGGGGACACTGAAGCTTTCTTT. This encodes CASRRRGGDTEAFF.

This clonotype has a count of ten or more. This chain uses TRBV6-5 with TRBJ2-7, with D perhaps matching TRBD1 (5 bases). From germline, CDR1 is MNHEY and CDR2 SVGAGI. V lost 3 bases and J lost 4, with 13 bases in between. This CDR3 region has 14 residues. The CDR3 loop reads CASSYTREAYEQYF. The CDR3, as DNA: TGTGCCAGCAGTTATACCAGGGAAGCGTACGAGCAGTACTTC.

This clonotype has at least ten counts. This chain uses TRBV20-1 with TRBJ1-1; D is unclear. Germline values: CDR1 DFQATT, CDR2 SNEGSKA (reference sequence). Trimming shortened V by 0 bases and J by 3 bases, and 8 bases separated the two germline ends. This CDR3 is built from 13 residues. In nucleotides, the CDR3 is TGCAGTGCTAGAGATCGAAGGGACACTGAAGCTTTCTTT. Protein: CSARDRRDTEAFF.

The chain employs TRBV6-6 and TRBJ1-5; maybe TRBD1 (5 bases). This CDR3 is built from 13 residues. Germline V lookup: CDR1 MNHNY, CDR2 SVGAGI (reference sequence). V was cut by 5 bases and J by 3 bases, with 8 bases left in between. DNA of the CDR3: TGTGCCAGCAGTGGACACCTCAATCAGCCCCAGCATTTT. Translated, it gives CASSGHLNQPQHF.